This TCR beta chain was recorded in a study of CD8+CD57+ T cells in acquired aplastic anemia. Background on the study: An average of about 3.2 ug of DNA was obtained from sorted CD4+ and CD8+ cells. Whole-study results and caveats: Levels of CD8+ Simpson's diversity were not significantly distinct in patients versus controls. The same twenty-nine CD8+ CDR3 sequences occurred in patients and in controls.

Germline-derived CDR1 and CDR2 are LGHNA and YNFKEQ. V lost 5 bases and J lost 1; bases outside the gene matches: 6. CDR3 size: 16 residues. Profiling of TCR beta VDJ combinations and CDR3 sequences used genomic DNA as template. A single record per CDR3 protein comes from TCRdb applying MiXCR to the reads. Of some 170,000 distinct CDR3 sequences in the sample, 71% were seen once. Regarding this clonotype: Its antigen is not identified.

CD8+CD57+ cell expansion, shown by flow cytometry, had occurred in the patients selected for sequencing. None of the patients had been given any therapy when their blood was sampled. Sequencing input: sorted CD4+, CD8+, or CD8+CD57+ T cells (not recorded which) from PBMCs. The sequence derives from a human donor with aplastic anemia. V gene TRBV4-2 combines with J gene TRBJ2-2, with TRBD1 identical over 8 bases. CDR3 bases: TGTGCCAGCAGCTCCTCCGGGACAGGGAACACCGGGGAGCTGTTTTTT. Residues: CASSSSGTGNTGELFF.